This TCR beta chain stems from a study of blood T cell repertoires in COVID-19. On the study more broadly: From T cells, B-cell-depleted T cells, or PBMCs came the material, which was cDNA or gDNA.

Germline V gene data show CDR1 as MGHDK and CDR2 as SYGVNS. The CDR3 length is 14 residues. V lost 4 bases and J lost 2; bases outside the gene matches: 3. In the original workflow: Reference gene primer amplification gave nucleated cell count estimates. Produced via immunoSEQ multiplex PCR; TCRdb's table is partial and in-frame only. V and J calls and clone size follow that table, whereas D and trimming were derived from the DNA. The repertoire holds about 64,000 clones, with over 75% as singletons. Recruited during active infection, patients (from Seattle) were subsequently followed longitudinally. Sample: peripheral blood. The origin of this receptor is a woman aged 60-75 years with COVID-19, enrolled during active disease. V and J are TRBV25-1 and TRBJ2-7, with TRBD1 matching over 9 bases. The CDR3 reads CASSAGQGPYEQYF. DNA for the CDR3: TGTGCCAGCAGTGCGGGACAGGGACCCTACGAGCAGTACTTC.